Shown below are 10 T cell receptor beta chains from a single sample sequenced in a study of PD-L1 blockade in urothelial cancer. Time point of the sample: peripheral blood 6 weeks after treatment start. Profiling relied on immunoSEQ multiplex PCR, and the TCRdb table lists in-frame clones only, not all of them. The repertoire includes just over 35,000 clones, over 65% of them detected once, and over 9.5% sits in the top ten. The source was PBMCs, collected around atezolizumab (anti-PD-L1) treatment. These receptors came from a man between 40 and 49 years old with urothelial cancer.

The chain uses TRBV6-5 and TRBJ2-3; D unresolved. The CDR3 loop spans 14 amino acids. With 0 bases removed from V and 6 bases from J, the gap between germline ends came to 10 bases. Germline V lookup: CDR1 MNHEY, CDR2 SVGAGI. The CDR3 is CASSYSGSLDTQYF. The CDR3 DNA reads TGTGCCAGCAGTTACTCTGGCTCTCTGGATACGCAGTATTTT.

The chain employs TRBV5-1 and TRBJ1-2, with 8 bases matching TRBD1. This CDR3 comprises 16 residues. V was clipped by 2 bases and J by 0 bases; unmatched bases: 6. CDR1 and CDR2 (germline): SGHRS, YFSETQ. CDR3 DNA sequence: TGCGCCAGCAGCTTCCTCCCAGGGGGCTCTAACTATGGCTACACCTTC. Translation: CASSFLPGGSNYGYTF.

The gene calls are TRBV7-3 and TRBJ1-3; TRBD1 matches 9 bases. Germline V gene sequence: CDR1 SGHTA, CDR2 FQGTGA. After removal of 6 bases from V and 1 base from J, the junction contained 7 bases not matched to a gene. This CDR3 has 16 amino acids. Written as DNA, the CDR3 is TGTGCCAGCAGTTCCAGGACAGGGGATTCTGGAAACACCATATATTTT. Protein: CASSSRTGDSGNTIYF.

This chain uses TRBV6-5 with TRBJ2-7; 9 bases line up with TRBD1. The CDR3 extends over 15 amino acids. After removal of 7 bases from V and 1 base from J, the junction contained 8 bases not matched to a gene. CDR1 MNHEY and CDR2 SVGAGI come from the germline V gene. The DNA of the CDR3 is TGTGCCAGCAACACCCGGGACAGGGTGTCCTACGAGCAGTACTTC. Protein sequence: CASNTRDRVSYEQYF.

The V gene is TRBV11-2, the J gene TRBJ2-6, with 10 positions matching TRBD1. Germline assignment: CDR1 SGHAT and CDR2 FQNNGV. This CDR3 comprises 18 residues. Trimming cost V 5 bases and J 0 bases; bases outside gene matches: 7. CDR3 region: CASSLTGTGVSGANVLTF. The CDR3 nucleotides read TGTGCCAGCAGCCTAACCGGGACAGGGGTCTCTGGGGCCAACGTCCTGACTTTC.

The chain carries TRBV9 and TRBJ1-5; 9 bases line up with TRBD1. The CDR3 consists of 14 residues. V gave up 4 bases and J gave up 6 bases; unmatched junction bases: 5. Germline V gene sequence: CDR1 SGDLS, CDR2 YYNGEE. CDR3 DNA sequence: TGTGCCAGCAGCCCAGCGACAGGGGGTCAGCCCCAGCATTTT. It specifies CASSPATGGQPQHF.

CDR3 in amino acids: CASSARDRGPGANVLTF. The CDR3 nucleotides read TGTGCCAGCAGCGCCCGGGACAGGGGGCCGGGGGCCAACGTCCTGACTTTC. The rearrangement joins TRBV9 to TRBJ2-6; 12 nucleotides align to TRBD1. V was pared by 3 bases and J by 4 bases, with 5 bases of the junction left unmatched. The CDR3 has 17 amino acids. In germline, CDR1 is SGDLS, CDR2 YYNGEE.

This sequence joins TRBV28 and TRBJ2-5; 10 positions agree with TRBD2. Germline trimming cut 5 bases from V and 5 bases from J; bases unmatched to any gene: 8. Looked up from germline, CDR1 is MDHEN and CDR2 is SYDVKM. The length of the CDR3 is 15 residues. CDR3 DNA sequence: TGTGCCAGCAGTGATCTAGCGGGAGACGATGAGACCCAGTACTTC. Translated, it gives CASSDLAGDDETQYF.

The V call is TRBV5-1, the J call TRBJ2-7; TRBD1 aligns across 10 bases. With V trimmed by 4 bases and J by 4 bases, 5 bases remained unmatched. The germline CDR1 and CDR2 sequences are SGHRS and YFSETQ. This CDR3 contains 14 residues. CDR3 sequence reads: CASSRDRGEYEQYF. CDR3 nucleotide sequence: TGCGCCAGCAGCCGGGACAGGGGAGAATACGAGCAGTACTTC. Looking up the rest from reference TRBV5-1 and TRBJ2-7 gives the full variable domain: KAGVTQTPRYLIKTRGQQVTLSCSPISGHRSVSWYQQTPGQGLQFLFEYFSETQRNKGNFPGRFSGRQFSNSRSEMNVSTLELGDSALYLCASSRDRGEYEQYFGPGTRLTVT.

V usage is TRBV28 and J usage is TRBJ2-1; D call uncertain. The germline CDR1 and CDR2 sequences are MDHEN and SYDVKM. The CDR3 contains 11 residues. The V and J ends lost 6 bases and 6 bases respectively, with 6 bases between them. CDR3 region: CASSPLNEQFF. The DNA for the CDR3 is TGTGCCAGCAGCCCCCTCAATGAGCAGTTCTTC.